This T cell receptor beta chain was found in a study of PD-1 and CTLA-4 blockade in melanoma. Using immunoSEQ multiplex PCR, the repertoire was profiled, and TCRdb retains in-frame clones only, with some absent. The data contain some 11,000 clones, roughly four fifths of them singletons. V lost 2 bases and J lost 4, with 9 bases in between. The CDR3 has 13 residues. Germline CDR1 and CDR2: SGHVS and FQNEAQ. The sequencing used CD8+ T cells from peripheral blood, collected from a patient given anti-PD-1 treatment. The TCR was taken from a human donor with melanoma. The genes are TRBV7-8 and TRBJ2-7; D remains ambiguous. This CDR3 is CASSLIGQYEQYF. The DNA for the CDR3 is TGTGCCAGCAGCTTAATAGGCCAGTACGAGCAGTACTTC.